This TCR beta chain derives from a study of STAT5B mutations in CD4+ large granular lymphocyte leukemia. Overall study results and limits: CD4-sorted patient repertoires seemed more clonal than healthy CD4+ repertoires. Compared with healthy controls (2/35), patient top clones favored TRBV06 (8/27).

This clone was picked up a small number of times. Its antigen remains unknown. Looked up from germline, CDR1 is SGHDT and CDR2 is YYEEEE. CDR3 length equals 15 residues. V gave up 0 bases and J gave up 8 bases, with 14 bases separating them. In the authors' methods: The detection floor for productive clonotype frequency was 2.59 x 10-5. Clones were read by immunoSEQ multiplex PCR, and TCRdb kept only the in-frame ones, dropping some. From that table come the V and J calls and clone size; the DNA was used to work out D and trimming. The profile covers about 30,000 clones, with 65% to 80% appearing a single time and under 2.5% taken by the ten largest.

This TCR was sampled from a human donor in good health. Sequenced material: CD4+ T cells from blood buffy coats. This chain links TRBV5-6 with TRBJ1-4, with a weak D call TRBD1 (6 bases). DNA for the CDR3: TGTGCCAGCAGCTTGGTACAGGGTGGTGGGGAAAAACTGTTTTTT. Protein: CASSLVQGGGEKLFF.